The T cell receptor (beta chain) under discussion was sequenced for a study of cytotoxic CD8 clonotypes in ibrutinib-treated CLL. On the study more broadly: Complete response was seen in 2 patients and partial in roughly 25; some 12 progressed and around 14 stayed remitted after a median around 68 months.

Cryopreserved PBMCs were the source of about 2 micrograms of genomic DNA, which went to TCR beta libraries. Repertoires were generated with immunoSEQ multiplex PCR, while TCRdb's copy carries only in-frame clones and drops some. The repertoire holds 250,000 to 350,000 clones, with around 77% as singletons. The germline gives CDR1 LNHDA, CDR2 SQIVND (reference sequence). After removal of 6 bases from V and 0 bases from J, the junction contained 8 bases not matched to a gene. The CDR3 runs 16 residues. This chain links TRBV19 with TRBJ1-2; 9 nucleotides align to TRBD1. Here the sequenced sample was PBMCs, taken at disease progression, from a patient treated with ibrutinib. This receptor was taken from a human donor with chronic lymphocytic leukemia. The CDR3 sequence is CASSSVWTGANYGYTF. CDR3 DNA: TGTGCCAGTAGCTCCGTATGGACAGGGGCTAACTATGGCTACACCTTC. Based on the CDR3 plus reference TRBV19 and TRBJ1-2, the full variable domain is DGGITQSPKYLFRKEGQNVTLSCEQNLNHDAMYWYRQDPGQGLRLIYYSQIVNDFQKGDIAEGYSVSREKKESFPLTVTSAQKNPTAFYLCASSSVWTGANYGYTFGSGTRLTVV.